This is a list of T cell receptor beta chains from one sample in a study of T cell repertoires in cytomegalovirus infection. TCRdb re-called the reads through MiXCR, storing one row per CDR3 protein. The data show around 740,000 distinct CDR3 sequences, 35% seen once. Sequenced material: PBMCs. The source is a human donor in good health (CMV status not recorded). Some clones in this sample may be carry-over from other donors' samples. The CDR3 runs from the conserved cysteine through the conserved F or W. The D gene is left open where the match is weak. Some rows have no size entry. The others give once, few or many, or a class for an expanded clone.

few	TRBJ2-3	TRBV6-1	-	CASRPGSRGPDTQYF	TGTGCCAGCAGACCCGGGTCCCGCGGCCCAGATACGCAGTATTTT
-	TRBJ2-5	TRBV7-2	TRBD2	CASSLAVSGGALETPYF	TGTGCCAGCAGCTTAGCAGTTAGCGGGGGGGCGTTAGAGACCCCGTACTTC
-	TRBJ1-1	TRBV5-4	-	CASSLPGITEAFF	TGTGCCAGCAGCTTGCCAGGGATCACTGAAGCTTTCTTT
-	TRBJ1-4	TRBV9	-	CASSGSDGEKLFF	TGTGCCAGCAGCGGCTCGGACGGGGAAAAACTGTTTTTT
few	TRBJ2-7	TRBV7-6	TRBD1	CASSLALGTGVDYEQYF	TGTGCCAGCAGCTTAGCCCTCGGGACAGGCGTAGACTACGAGCAGTACTTC
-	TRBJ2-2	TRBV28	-	CASSLGSGDLFF	TGTGCCAGCAGTCTTGGGTCCGGGGATCTGTTTTTT
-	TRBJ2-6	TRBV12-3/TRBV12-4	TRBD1	CASRRRTGVSLGANVLTF	TGTGCCAGCAGACGACGGACAGGGGTGTCTTTGGGGGCCAACGTCCTGACTTTC
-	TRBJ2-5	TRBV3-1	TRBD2	CASKRGPAQETQYF	TGTGCCAGCAAGCGGGGACCGGCACAAGAGACCCAGTACTTC
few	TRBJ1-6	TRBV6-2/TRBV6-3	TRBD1	CASSKGTGDSPLHF	TGTGCCAGCAGTAAAGGGACAGGGGATTCACCCCTCCACTTT
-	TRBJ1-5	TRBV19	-	CASSATAGEPQHF	TGTGCCAGTAGCGCGACAGCCGGGGAGCCCCAGCATTTT
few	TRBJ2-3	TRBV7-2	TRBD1	CASSRTGTGVPDTQYF	TGTGCCAGCAGCCGAACCGGGACAGGCGTTCCAGATACGCAGTATTTT
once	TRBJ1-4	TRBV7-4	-	CASRLAGKLFF	TGTGCCAGCAGATTAGCGGGGAAACTGTTTTTT
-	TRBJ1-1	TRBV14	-	CASSLTLTENTEAFF	TGTGCCAGCAGCCTTACCCTCACAGAGAACACTGAAGCTTTCTTT
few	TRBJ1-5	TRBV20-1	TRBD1	CSARVGQGRGNQPQHF	TGCAGTGCACGGGTAGGACAGGGAAGAGGGAATCAGCCCCAGCATTTT
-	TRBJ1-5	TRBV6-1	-	CASSNRFDRSRYQPQHF	TGTGCCAGCAGCAACCGTTTCGACAGGTCCAGATATCAGCCCCAGCATTTT
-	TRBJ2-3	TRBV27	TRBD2	CASSQPGTSSGADTQYF	TGTGCCAGCAGTCAACCCGGGACTAGCTCCGGCGCAGATACGCAGTATTTT
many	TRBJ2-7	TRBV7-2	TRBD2	CASSAGLADLYEQYF	TGTGCCAGCAGCGCAGGACTAGCGGACCTCTACGAGCAGTACTTC
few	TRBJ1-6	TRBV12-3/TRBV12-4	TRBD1	CASSRDSHLSPLHF	TGTGCCAGCAGCCGGGACAGTCACCTTTCACCCCTCCACTTT
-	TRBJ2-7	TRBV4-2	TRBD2	CASSQEGAGVEEQYF	TGTGCCAGCAGCCAAGAGGGCGCGGGAGTCGAGGAGCAGTACTTC
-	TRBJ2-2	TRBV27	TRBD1	CASSSHRGYTGELFF	TGTGCCAGCAGTTCTCACAGGGGGTACACCGGGGAGCTGTTTTTT
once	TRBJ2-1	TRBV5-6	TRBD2	CASSLGLALPKEQFF	TGTGCCAGCAGCTTGGGACTAGCTCTACCCAAGGAGCAGTTCTTC
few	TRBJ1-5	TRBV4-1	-	CASSQDLEGSQPQHF	TGCGCCAGCAGCCAAGATCTGGAGGGATCACAGCCCCAGCATTTT
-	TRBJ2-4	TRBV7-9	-	CASSDMAGQKNSQYF	TGTGCCAGCAGCGATATGGCGGGACAGAAAAACAGTCAGTACTTC
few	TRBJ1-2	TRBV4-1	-	CASSPQAADYGYTF	TGCGCCAGCAGCCCCCAAGCTGCTGACTATGGCTACACCTTC